The entry below describes one TCR beta chain. Its antigen is not yet known. Base qualities are not provided; no much larger clone lies one nucleotide away. TCRbeta CDR3 regions were amplified from genomic DNA using the immunoSEQ Assay, a bias-controlled multiplex PCR. In the original analysis: Within the assay, amplification of reference gene primers was used to estimate how many nucleated cells each sample contained. Sequence reads were collapsed and filtered to measure the absolute abundance of every unique TCRbeta CDR3 rearrangement. For each sample, productive Simpson clonality was calculated as the square root of Simpson's diversity index over productive rearrangements. The clones in this table, taken by TCRdb from immuneACCESS, are in-frame only. Not every clone is retained; where verified, under half of the shortfall comes from an unresolved V gene, and the cause of the rest is unknown. V and J calls and clone size are those listed in that table; D and trimming were worked out from the DNA. The sample profile shows under 150,000 clones; 84% of them were found once. Roughly 6.5% of the sample belongs to the ten largest clones.

This specimen belongs to a study of blood T cell repertoires in COVID-19 (dated by TCRdb to about 2020). With regard to the full study: The collaborator samples originated in the United States, Italy and Spain and spanned the acute and convalescent phases of COVID-19. The material from the prospective study consisted of cDNA or gDNA derived from T cells, B-cell-depleted T cells, or PBMCs. Subjects who had been exposed to COVID-19, were actively infected with it, or had recovered from it provided the deeply sampled blood TCRbeta repertoires that made up the dataset. The repertoires were released in a freely available public database intended as a resource for research on the immune response to SARS-CoV-2. The samples were drawn from the first 160 participants of the ongoing ImmuneRACE study and from some 1,300 subjects provided by 6 global collaborators. Nearly every sample came with metadata listing a de-identified subject ID, COVID-19 status, age in years and sex. Where HLA class I and class II types were available, the types were taken from metadata supplied by the sample provider, not from assay-based typing. The study at large found these results: How much clinical and demographic metadata was included differed by source and by participant, and the metadata was provided uncurated.

CDR1 MNHEY and CDR2 SVGEGT were looked up in the germline V gene. Reading from cysteine to phenylalanine, the CDR3 counts 14 amino acids. The only DNA kept is the CDR3, 42 bases in frame from the first base. Relative to germline, V is 4 bases shorter and J is 3 bases shorter, with 12 bases between their ends. The collaborating institutions used their own protocols to collect whole blood in K2EDTA tubes. For TCRbeta analysis, collaborators shipped samples as frozen whole blood, isolated PBMCs, or DNA extracted from either of those sample types. Sequencing used peripheral blood. The sequence came from a human donor in a cohort sampled during active COVID-19. The sequence links TRBV6-2 or TRBV6-3 to TRBJ1-2, with the D gene too uncertain to name. The CDR3 reads CASSSSGRYYGYTF. The DNA sequence reads TGTGCCAGCAGTTCGTCCGGGAGATACTATGGCTACACCTTC.